The 18 T cell receptor beta chains below come from one sample, sequenced in a study of cytotoxic CD8 clonotypes in ibrutinib-treated CLL. This table comes from immunoSEQ multiplex PCR, and its TCRdb copy is limited to in-frame clones, with some not included. The sample records 150,000 or so clones, roughly 80% being singletons. Specimen: PBMCs, collected after 12 months of ibrutinib treatment. These receptors all come from a human donor with chronic lymphocytic leukemia.

The chain couples TRBV28 to TRBJ2-4; tentatively, D is TRBD1 (5 bases). Trimming cost V 2 bases and J 0 bases, with 8 bases left between them. This CDR3 is built from 15 residues. Germline V gene sequence: CDR1 MDHEN, CDR2 SYDVKM. CDR3 region: CASSLGALAKNIQYF. CDR3 in DNA: TGTGCCAGCAGTTTAGGGGCTCTAGCCAAAAACATTCAGTACTTC.

The chain combines TRBV10-3 with TRBJ2-2, with 8 bases lining up with TRBD1. Germline CDR1 ENHRY, CDR2 SYGVKD. The CDR3 contains 16 residues. Trimming took 4 bases from V and 1 from J; bases not matched to a gene: 5. CDR3 in DNA: TGTGCCATCAGTGCCGGACAGGGCGGGAACACCGGGGAGCTGTTTTTT. Its translation: CAISAGQGGNTGELFF.

The chain is built from TRBV30 and TRBJ2-3; D tentatively fits TRBD1 or TRBD2 (6 bases each). CDR3 length: 13 amino acids. Germline V gives CDR1 GTSNPN, CDR2 SVGIG (reference sequence). The V and J ends lost 7 bases and 7 bases respectively, with 18 bases between them. This chain's CDR3 is CASDVGGGYTQYF. CDR3 coding DNA: TGTGCCTCAGACGTCGGGGGCGGGTATACGCAGTATTTT.

This chain connects TRBV7-9 to TRBJ1-6; D uncertain. V was clipped by 11 bases and J by 8 bases, with 16 bases between them. This CDR3 is 13 amino acids long. CDR1 is SEHNR and CDR2 is FQNEAQ in the germline V gene (reference sequence). The chain's CDR3 is CASQPVMDSPLHF. CDR3 in DNA: TGTGCCTCCCAGCCCGTGATGGATTCACCCCTCCACTTT.

The chain links TRBV28 to TRBJ2-5; TRBD2 is a possible D gene (6 bases). CDR1 is MDHEN, CDR2 SYDVKM, per germline. This CDR3 is 15 amino acids long. V lost 4 bases and J 2 bases, leaving 14 bases between the germline ends. DNA of the CDR3: TGTGCCAGCAGTTCCTCTGGCGGGGCTCAAGAGACCCAGTACTTC. Translating gives CASSSSGGAQETQYF.

This chain joins TRBV4-2 and TRBJ2-7; 13 bases align to TRBD2. Losses at the gene ends were 0 bases for V and 0 bases for J; bases not matched to a gene: 14. There are 21 residues in the CDR3. Germline assignment: CDR1 LGHNA and CDR2 YNFKEQ. The CDR3 coding sequence is TGTGCCAGCAGCCAAGAGTTTCGGGGGACTAGCGGGATTTCTGACTCCTACGAGCAGTACTTC. Protein product: CASSQEFRGTSGISDSYEQYF.

The chain carries TRBV4-1 and TRBJ2-7, with D maybe TRBD1 (6 bases). CDR1 MGHRA and CDR2 YSYEKL come from the germline V gene. V gave up 0 bases and J gave up 0 bases, with 15 bases separating them. The CDR3 is 17 amino acids. The CDR3 protein is CASSQDPTGDLSYEQYF. For the CDR3, the DNA is TGCGCCAGCAGCCAAGATCCGACAGGCGATCTCTCCTACGAGCAGTACTTC.

The chain links TRBV25-1 to TRBJ1-4, with a tentative D call TRBD1 (6 bases). The CDR3 sequence is 13 residues long. V gave up 3 bases and J gave up 8 bases, with 10 bases separating them. CDR1 and CDR2 (germline): MGHDK, SYGVNS. CDR3 region: CASSDRGTEKLFF. In DNA form, the CDR3 reads TGTGCCAGCAGTGACAGGGGAACGGAAAAACTGTTTTTT.

The chain recombines TRBV6-5 with TRBJ2-3, with a weak D call TRBD2 (5 bases). The germline V and J ends were trimmed by 5 bases and 4 bases, with 10 bases remaining between them. The CDR3 has 13 residues. Germline CDR1 and CDR2: MNHEY and SVGAGI. CDR3 DNA: TGTGCCAGCAGTCCCGCCGGGGCAGATACGCAGTATTTT. Protein: CASSPAGADTQYF.

V gene TRBV7-9 combines with J gene TRBJ2-7; possibly TRBD1 or TRBD2 for D (5 bases each). V was clipped by 6 bases and J by 2 bases, with 14 bases between them. This CDR3 contains 14 residues. Germline V gene sequence: CDR1 SEHNR, CDR2 FQNEAQ (reference sequence). The CDR3, as DNA: TGTGCCAGCAGTATACATGGGGGAACCTACGAGCAGTACTTC. Translation gives CASSIHGGTYEQYF.

This clone occurred many times. The chain joins TRBV6-6 to TRBJ1-5; 7 nucleotides align to TRBD1. Germline CDR1 MNHNY, CDR2 SVGAGI (reference sequence). The CDR3 loop spans 15 amino acids. The trim removed 4 bases at V and 2 bases at J, leaving 5 bases unmatched. The CDR3 protein is CASSLRTGGNQPQHF. The CDR3 nucleotides read TGTGCCAGCAGTTTAAGGACAGGTGGCAATCAGCCCCAGCATTTT.

V and J are TRBV11-1 and TRBJ2-7; the D is unclear. V lost 5 bases and J 1 base, leaving 9 bases between the germline ends. The CDR3 extends over 13 amino acids. CDR1 and CDR2 from the germline V gene are SGHAT and FQDESV (reference sequence). CDR3 nucleotides: TGTGCCAGCAGCCGGCGGATTTCCTACGAGCAGTACTTC. Protein sequence: CASSRRISYEQYF.

The chain is built from TRBV29-1 and TRBJ2-1; perhaps TRBD1 as D (5 bases). The V gene lost 4 bases and the J gene lost 15 bases, with 10 bases spanning the gap. The CDR3 has 9 amino acids. The germline V gene has CDR1 SQVTM and CDR2 ANQGSEA. CDR3 protein: CSVGQGRFF. For the CDR3, the DNA is TGCAGCGTTGGCCAGGGTCGGTTCTTC.

The chain is built from TRBV6-1 and TRBJ2-5; 8 bases match TRBD1. V trimming: 2 bases; J trimming: 0 bases; junction bases outside the gene matches: 8. Germline V gene lookup returns CDR1 MNHNS and CDR2 SASEGT. This CDR3 is built from 17 residues. The CDR3 region is CASSEYGGQAYQETQYF. The CDR3 DNA sequence: TGTGCCAGCAGTGAATACGGGGGACAGGCGTACCAAGAGACCCAGTACTTC.

The chain has TRBV4-1 and TRBJ1-5; 8 nucleotides align to TRBD1. Looked up from germline, CDR1 is MGHRA and CDR2 is YSYEKL. V dropped 2 bases and J dropped 5; count of bases not matched to a gene: 5. The CDR3 contains 15 residues. In DNA, the CDR3 is TGCGCCAGCAGCCAAATAGGGACAGGCCATCAGCCCCAGCATTTT. Translating it yields CASSQIGTGHQPQHF.

The chain is built from TRBV18 and TRBJ1-5; D is undetermined. Germline V gene lookup returns CDR1 KGHSH and CDR2 LQKENI. The ends were cut back, 2 bases at V and 5 bases at J, with 7 bases in the middle. CDR3 length: 13 residues. The CDR3 spells CASSPEYDQPQHF. CDR3 nucleotides: TGTGCCAGCTCACCAGAGTACGATCAGCCCCAGCATTTT.

Ten or more counts support this clone. CDR3 protein: CASSRGGGDETQYF. CDR3 sequence (DNA): TGTGCCAGCAGTCGCGGGGGAGGCGATGAGACCCAGTACTTC. The chain is built from TRBV25-1 and TRBJ2-5; 7 bases map to TRBD2. The V and J ends lost 5 bases and 5 bases, in that order; junction bases with no gene match: 8. The length of the CDR3 is 14 residues. In germline, CDR1 is MGHDK, CDR2 SYGVNS.

The rearrangement joins TRBV7-8 to TRBJ1-6; TRBD1 agrees at 8 bases. The J segment lost 7 bases and the V segment lost 2 bases, leaving 7 bases of the junction unmatched. Germline V gene lookup returns CDR1 SGHVS and CDR2 FQNEAQ. This CDR3 comprises 16 residues. Here the CDR3 DNA reads TGTGCCAGCAGCTTAAGGGACAGGTTAATCAATTCACCCCTCCACTTT. It is translated as CASSLRDRLINSPLHF.